The 10 T cell receptor beta chains listed next were all sequenced from one sample in a study of post-analysis software for immune sequencing data. Broader study findings: Controls had lower frequencies than patients of 4 or 5 TRBV segments, which included TRBV5-6, TRBV5-1 and TRBV20-1.

Incorporated into the TCR beta cDNA libraries were unique molecular identifiers, which served to reduce PCR and sequencing biases. TCRdb processed the PCR reads anew with MiXCR; each CDR3 protein has one entry. In the table there are approximately 630,000 distinct CDR3 sequences, roughly three fifths of which are singletons. The antigens for these receptors are not known. The specimen was blood. Receptor source: a girl aged 2-10 years with multiple sclerosis.

The V gene is TRBV7-2, the J gene TRBJ2-2; D might be TRBD1 or TRBD2, each matching 6 bases. Trimming removed 8 bases at V and 7 bases at J, with 20 bases between. The V gene's germline CDR1 is SGHTA and CDR2 FQGNSA. CDR3 size: 15 residues. In DNA form, the CDR3 reads TGTGCCAGCGGCCCTCAGAGGGGGGAGGTCGGGGAGCTGTTTTTT. The encoded protein is CASGPQRGEVGELFF.

CDR3 in DNA: TGTGCCAGCTCAGTTTCCCCGGGGGGGTGGGAGACCCAGTACTTC. Its translation: CASSVSPGGWETQYF. The chain carries TRBV27 and TRBJ2-5; 8 bases line up with TRBD2. CDR3 length equals 15 residues. The junction had 13 bases not matched to a gene; V was cut back by 8 bases and J by 5 bases. Germline assignment: CDR1 MNHEY and CDR2 SMNVEV (reference sequence).

This chain links TRBV29-1 with TRBJ2-1; 14 bases align to TRBD2. This CDR3 has 15 amino acids. Germline V CDR1 and CDR2: SQVTM, ANQGSEA. Trimming took 7 bases from V and 6 from J; bases not matched to a gene: 8. CDR3 protein: CSARRTSGRSNEQFF. The DNA for the CDR3 is TGCAGCGCCCGACGGACTAGCGGGAGGAGCAATGAGCAGTTCTTC.

The rearrangement links TRBV5-1 to TRBJ2-3; 8 nucleotides match TRBD2. Losses at the gene ends were 0 bases for V and 2 bases for J; bases not matched to a gene: 5. This CDR3 region has 16 residues. Germline-derived CDR1 and CDR2 are SGHRS and YFSETQ. The DNA for the CDR3 is TGCGCCAGCAGCTTGGGGGTAGCGGGGTTCACAGATACGCAGTATTTT. It translates to CASSLGVAGFTDTQYF.

The chain uses TRBV7-8 and TRBJ2-3; 7 positions agree with TRBD1. Germline-derived CDR1 and CDR2 are SGHVS and FQNEAQ. This CDR3 has 16 residues. The V and J ends lost 5 bases and 2 bases, in that order; junction bases with no gene match: 10. CDR3 sequence (DNA): TGTGCCAGCAGCCAAACCCGCAGGGGGTTCACAGATACGCAGTATTTT. The encoded protein is CASSQTRRGFTDTQYF.

The sample holds a few counts of this clonotype. The DNA for the CDR3 is TGCAGTGCTAGAGGGGGTAGCGGTAGCTCCTACAATGAGCAGTTCTTC. Amino acids: CSARGGSGSSYNEQFF. The chain uses TRBV20-1 and TRBJ2-1; TRBD2 might be the D (6 bases). The CDR3 is 16 residues long. With 1 base removed from V and 0 bases from J, the gap between germline ends came to 13 bases. CDR1 is DFQATT and CDR2 is SNEGSKA in the germline V gene (reference sequence).

CDR3 in amino acids: CATSEPPSGAGETQYF. CDR3 DNA: TGTGCCACCAGTGAACCACCTAGCGGGGCAGGGGAGACCCAGTACTTC. The chain joins TRBV24-1 to TRBJ2-5, with 9 bases lining up with TRBD2. CDR1 is KGHDR and CDR2 is SFDVKD in the germline V gene. The CDR3 runs 16 residues. J was trimmed by 5 bases and V by 4 bases; bases with no gene match: 10.

The chain uses TRBV5-1 and TRBJ1-1; perhaps TRBD1 as D (5 bases). Trimming shortened V by 0 bases and J by 4 bases, and 10 bases separated the two germline ends. From germline, CDR1 is SGHRS and CDR2 YFSETQ. The CDR3 is 14 residues long. The DNA of the CDR3 is TGCGCCAGCAGCTTGGAAATGGGGGGCACTGAAGCTTTCTTT. Translated: CASSLEMGGTEAFF.

This chain uses TRBV6-6 with TRBJ2-7, with D tentatively TRBD2 (5 bases). This CDR3 region has 16 residues. Trimming left V 2 bases short and J 1 base short, with 15 bases between. CDR1 is MNHNY and CDR2 is SVGAGI in the germline V gene (reference sequence). DNA of the CDR3: TGTGCCAGCAGTTACCTGGGCGCCCGGGGTTCCTACGAGCAGTACTTC. It yields the protein CASSYLGARGSYEQYF.

As DNA, the CDR3 is TGTGCCAGCAGCTTAGATGGGTTGCTAGTTCGGTCCTACAATGAGCAGTTCTTC. It specifies CASSLDGLLVRSYNEQFF. The chain couples TRBV11-2 to TRBJ2-1; D is undetermined. This CDR3 region has 18 residues. Germline CDR1 is SGHAT and CDR2 is FQNNGV. V was trimmed by 0 bases and J by 1 base, leaving 16 bases between them.